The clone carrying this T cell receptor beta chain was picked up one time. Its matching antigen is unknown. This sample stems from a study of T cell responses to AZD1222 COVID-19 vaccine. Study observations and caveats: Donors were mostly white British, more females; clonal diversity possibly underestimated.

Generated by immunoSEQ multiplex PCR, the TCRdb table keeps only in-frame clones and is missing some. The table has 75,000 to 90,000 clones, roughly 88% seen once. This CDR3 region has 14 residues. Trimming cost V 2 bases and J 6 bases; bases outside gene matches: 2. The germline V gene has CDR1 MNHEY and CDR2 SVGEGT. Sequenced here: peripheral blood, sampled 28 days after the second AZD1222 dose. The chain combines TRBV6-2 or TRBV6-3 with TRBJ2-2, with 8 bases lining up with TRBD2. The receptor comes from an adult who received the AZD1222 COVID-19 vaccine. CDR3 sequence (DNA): TGTGCCAGCAGTTACCCGGGGGGGGCCGGGGAGCTGTTTTTT. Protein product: CASSYPGGAGELFF.